These 13 T cell receptor beta chains share one sample of origin, sequenced in a study of response to subunit inactivated influenza vaccine. One entry per CDR3 protein, called by TCRdb with MiXCR from the RT-PCR reads. The data hold 500,000 or so distinct CDR3 sequences, with 16% observed a single time. Material: CD4+ T cells sorted from PBMCs, obtained around 25 months after vaccination. Receptor source: a man aged 45 to 75 who received an inactivated influenza vaccine.

The V gene is TRBV7-2, the J gene TRBJ2-5, with a tentative D call TRBD2 (5 bases). The CDR3 extends over 16 amino acids. The germline gives CDR1 SGHTA, CDR2 FQGNSA. V lost 7 bases and J 5 bases, leaving 23 bases between the germline ends. CDR3 nucleotide sequence: TGTGCCAGCAACACCTGGGTGGCGGCGACGGGGGAGACCCAGTACTTC. Translated, it gives CASNTWVAATGETQYF.

The chain uses TRBV7-2 and TRBJ2-1; 11 nucleotides line up with TRBD1. Germline V gene sequence: CDR1 SGHTA, CDR2 FQGNSA. The length of the CDR3 is 15 residues. Unmatched junction bases numbered 5, after V lost 5 bases and J lost 5 bases. The CDR3 sequence is CASSRDRGFDNEQFF. The CDR3, as DNA: TGTGCCAGCAGCCGGGACAGGGGGTTTGACAATGAGCAGTTCTTC.

The sample holds a few counts of this clonotype. This chain uses TRBV10-3 with TRBJ2-1, with D hard to call. The CDR3 spans 12 residues. Trimming took 6 bases from V and 5 from J, leaving 8 bases between them. Germline V gene lookup returns CDR1 ENHRY and CDR2 SYGVKD. The CDR3 protein is CAIRSRDNEQFF. In DNA form, the CDR3 reads TGTGCCATCAGAAGTCGGGACAATGAGCAGTTCTTC.

This clonotype has a handful of counts. The rearrangement links TRBV5-5 to TRBJ1-2; TRBD1 is a possible D gene (6 bases). There are 13 residues in the CDR3. CDR1 and CDR2 from the germline V gene are SGHKS and YYEKEE (reference sequence). V was clipped by 1 base and J by 6 bases, with 10 bases between them. The CDR3 is CASSLLPGDGYTF. CDR3 nucleotides: TGTGCCAGCAGCTTGTTACCAGGGGATGGCTACACCTTC.

This clonotype was observed a few times. As the CDR3 is not closed by the conserved phenylalanine or tryptophan, this likely results from a read error. This chain connects TRBV12-3 or TRBV12-4 to TRBJ1-4; D gene unclear. The V and J ends lost 5 bases and 8 bases respectively, with 12 bases between them. The length of the CDR3 is 13 residues. CDR3 sequence (DNA): TGTGCCAGCAGTCTCCCGGTCGGCGAAAAACTGTTTTCT. It encodes CASSLPVGEKLFS.

This clonotype was seen more than once but under ten times. The J gene is TRBJ2-4, the V gene TRBV5-1; D gene unclear. This CDR3 spans 15 amino acids. In germline, CDR1 is SGHRS, CDR2 YFSETQ. V lost 0 bases, J lost 0 bases, and 7 bases lay in between. The CDR3 protein is CASSLDLLAKNIQYF. CDR3 DNA: TGCGCCAGCAGCTTGGATCTGTTAGCCAAAAACATTCAGTACTTC. Together with reference TRBV5-1 and TRBJ2-4, the CDR3 gives the full variable domain: KAGVTQTPRYLIKTRGQQVTLSCSPISGHRSVSWYQQTPGQGLQFLFEYFSETQRNKGNFPGRFSGRQFSNSRSEMNVSTLELGDSALYLCASSLDLLAKNIQYFGAGTRLSVL.

The CDR3, as DNA: TGCAGCGCCGGGGGGAATGAGCAGTTCTTC. The encoded protein is CSAGGNEQFF. This chain uses TRBV29-1 with TRBJ2-1, with 7 positions matching TRBD2. Germline V gene sequence: CDR1 SQVTM, CDR2 ANQGSEA. The CDR3 is 10 amino acids. Losses at the gene ends were 7 bases for V and 7 bases for J; bases not matched to a gene: 1.

V usage is TRBV12-3 or TRBV12-4 and J usage is TRBJ2-1; TRBD2 aligns across 8 bases. V trimming: 6 bases; J trimming: 11 bases; junction bases outside the gene matches: 9. The CDR3 contains 13 residues. The CDR3 DNA sequence: TGTGCCAGCAGAAAAGCGGGAGTTGTGAAGCAGTTCTTC. Amino acids: CASRKAGVVKQFF.

This clonotype was observed at least ten times. The rearrangement uses TRBV9 and TRBJ2-2; tentatively, D is TRBD1 or TRBD2 (5 bases each). CDR3 size: 15 residues. The V end lost 4 bases, the J end lost 1 base, and 11 bases lay between the germline ends. Germline V CDR1 and CDR2: SGDLS, YYNGEE. The chain's CDR3 is CASSPSGGNTGELFF. The CDR3 nucleotides read TGTGCCAGCAGCCCGAGTGGGGGGAACACCGGGGAGCTGTTTTTT.

The CDR3 loop reads CASSPGGVIYEQYF. For the CDR3, the DNA is TGTGCCAGCAGCCCAGGGGGCGTAATTTACGAGCAGTACTTC. J is TRBJ2-7 and V is TRBV16, with 8 bases lining up with TRBD1. Trimming took 4 bases from V and 4 from J; bases not matched to a gene: 6. The CDR3 runs 14 residues. Germline CDR1 KGHSY, CDR2 FQNENV.

This rearrangement joins TRBV12-3 or TRBV12-4 to TRBJ2-7; D gene ambiguous. The CDR3 sequence is 15 residues long. Trimming removed 3 bases from V and 0 bases from J, with 12 bases in between. This chain's CDR3 is CASSFGGSSSYEQYF. The CDR3 DNA reads as TGTGCCAGCAGTTTTGGCGGTTCAAGCTCCTACGAGCAGTACTTC.

The chain couples TRBV4-1 to TRBJ1-2, with TRBD1 matching over 7 bases. CDR1 is MGHRA, CDR2 YSYEKL, per germline. The V and J ends lost 3 bases and 8 bases, in that order; junction bases with no gene match: 6. CDR3 length: 13 amino acids. CDR3 sequence reads: CASSQTGFYGYTF. In DNA form, the CDR3 reads TGCGCCAGCAGCCAGACAGGGTTTTACGGCTACACCTTC.

This clonotype was counted between two and nine times. The J gene is TRBJ2-1, the V gene TRBV7-2; no firm D call. This CDR3 has 14 residues. The ends were cut back, 7 bases at V and 5 bases at J, with 15 bases in the middle. The germline V gene encodes CDR1 SGHTA and CDR2 FQGNSA. DNA of the CDR3: TGTGCCAGCACCGGGTTTGTCCAGCACAATGAGCAGTTCTTC. It specifies CASTGFVQHNEQFF.